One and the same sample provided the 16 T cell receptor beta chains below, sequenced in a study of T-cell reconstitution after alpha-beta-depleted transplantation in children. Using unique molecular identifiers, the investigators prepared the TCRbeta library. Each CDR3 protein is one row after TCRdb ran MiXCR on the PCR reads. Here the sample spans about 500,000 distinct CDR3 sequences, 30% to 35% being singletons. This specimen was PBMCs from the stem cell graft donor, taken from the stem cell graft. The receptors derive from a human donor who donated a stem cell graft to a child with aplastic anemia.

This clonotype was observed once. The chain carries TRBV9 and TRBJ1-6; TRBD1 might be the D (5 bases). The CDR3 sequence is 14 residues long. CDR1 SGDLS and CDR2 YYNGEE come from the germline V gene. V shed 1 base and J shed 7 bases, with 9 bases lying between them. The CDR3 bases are TGTGCCAGCAGCGTATCCCCAGGGAATTCACCCCTCCACTTT. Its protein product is CASSVSPGNSPLHF.

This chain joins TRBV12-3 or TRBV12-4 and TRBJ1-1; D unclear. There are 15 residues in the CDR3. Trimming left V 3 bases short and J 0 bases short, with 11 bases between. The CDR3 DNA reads TGTGCCAGCAGTTTTGATGCGAATCTGAACACTGAAGCTTTCTTT. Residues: CASSFDANLNTEAFF.

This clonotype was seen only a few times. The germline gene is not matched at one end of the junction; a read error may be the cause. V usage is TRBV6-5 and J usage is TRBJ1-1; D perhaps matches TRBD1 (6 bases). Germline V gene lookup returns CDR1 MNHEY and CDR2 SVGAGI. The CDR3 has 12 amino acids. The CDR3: CASNIRGGETFF. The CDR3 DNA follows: TGTGCCAGCAATATAAGGGGGGGTGAAACTTTCTTT.

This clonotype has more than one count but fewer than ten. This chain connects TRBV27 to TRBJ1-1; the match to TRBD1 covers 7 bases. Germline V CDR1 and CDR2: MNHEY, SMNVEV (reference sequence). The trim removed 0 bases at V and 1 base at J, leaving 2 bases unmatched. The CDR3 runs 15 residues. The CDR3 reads CASSLSGDRNTEAFF. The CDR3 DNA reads TGTGCCAGCAGTTTATCGGGGGACAGGAACACTGAAGCTTTCTTT.

CDR3 bases: TGTGCCAGCAGCCCAACGGGAGGATTTAGCACAGATACGCAGTATTTT. As protein: CASSPTGGFSTDTQYF. This sequence joins TRBV5-4 and TRBJ2-3; 7 nucleotides match TRBD2. CDR3 size: 16 residues. CDR1 is SGHNT and CDR2 is YYREEE in the germline V gene (reference sequence). The ends lost 4 bases at V and 0 bases at J; junction bases unmatched: 8.

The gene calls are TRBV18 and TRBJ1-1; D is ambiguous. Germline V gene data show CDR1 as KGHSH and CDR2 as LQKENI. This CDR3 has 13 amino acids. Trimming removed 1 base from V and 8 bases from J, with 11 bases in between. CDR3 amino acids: CASSPQGGLEAFF. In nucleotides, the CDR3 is TGTGCCAGCTCACCACAGGGAGGTCTCGAAGCTTTCTTT.

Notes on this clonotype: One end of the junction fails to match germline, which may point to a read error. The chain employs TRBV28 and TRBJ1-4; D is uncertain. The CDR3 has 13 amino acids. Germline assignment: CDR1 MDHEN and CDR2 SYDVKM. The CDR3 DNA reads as TGTGCCGGCAGTTCGAGGACCGATGAAAAACTGTTTTTT. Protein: CAGSSRTDEKLFF.

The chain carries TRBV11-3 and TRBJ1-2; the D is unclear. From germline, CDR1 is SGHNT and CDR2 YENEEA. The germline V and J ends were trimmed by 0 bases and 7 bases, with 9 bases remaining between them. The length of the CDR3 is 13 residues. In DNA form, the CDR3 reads TGTGCCAGCAGCTTAGATGTCGCAACTGGCTACACCTTC. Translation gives CASSLDVATGYTF.

CDR3 amino acids: CASSQDGAGWETQYF. CDR3 DNA: TGCGCCAGCAGCCAAGACGGGGCAGGGTGGGAGACCCAGTACTTC. The rearrangement joins TRBV4-1 to TRBJ2-5; D assignment may be TRBD1 or TRBD2 (5 bases each). Looked up from germline, CDR1 is MGHRA and CDR2 is YSYEKL. This CDR3 contains 15 residues. The ends were cut back, 0 bases at V and 5 bases at J, with 13 bases in the middle.

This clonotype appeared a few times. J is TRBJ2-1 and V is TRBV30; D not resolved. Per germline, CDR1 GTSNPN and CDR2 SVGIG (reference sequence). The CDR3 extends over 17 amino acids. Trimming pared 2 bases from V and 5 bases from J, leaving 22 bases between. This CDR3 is CAWSFPGSHLSNNEQFF. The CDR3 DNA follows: TGTGCCTGGAGTTTTCCCGGGTCCCACCTATCCAACAATGAGCAGTTCTTC.

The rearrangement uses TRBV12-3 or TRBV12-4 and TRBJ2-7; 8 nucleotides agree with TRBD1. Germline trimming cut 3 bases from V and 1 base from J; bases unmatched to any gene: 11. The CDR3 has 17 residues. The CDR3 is CASSLSSRTGKSYEQYF. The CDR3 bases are TGTGCCAGCAGTTTGTCCTCGCGGACAGGGAAGTCCTACGAGCAGTACTTC.

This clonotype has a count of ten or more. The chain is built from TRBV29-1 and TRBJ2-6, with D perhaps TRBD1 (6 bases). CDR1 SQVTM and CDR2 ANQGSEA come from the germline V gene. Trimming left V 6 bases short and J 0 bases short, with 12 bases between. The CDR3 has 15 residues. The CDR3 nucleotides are TGCAGCGTATCTGGACAGCACTCTGGGGCCAACGTCCTGACTTTC. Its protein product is CSVSGQHSGANVLTF.

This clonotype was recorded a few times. The CDR3 DNA follows: TGTGCCAGCAATTTTTTTCTCCCCGGGAGGGTAGAGACCCAGTACTTC. This codes for CASNFFLPGRVETQYF. J is TRBJ2-5 and V is TRBV12-3 or TRBV12-4; 8 bases map to TRBD2. Trimming took 7 bases from V and 4 from J; bases not matched to a gene: 14. The CDR3 loop spans 16 amino acids.

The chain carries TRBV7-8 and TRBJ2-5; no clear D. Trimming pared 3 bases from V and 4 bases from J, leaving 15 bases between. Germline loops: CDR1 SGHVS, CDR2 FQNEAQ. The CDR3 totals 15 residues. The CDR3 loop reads CASSLPPKPPETQYF. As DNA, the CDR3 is TGTGCCAGCAGCTTGCCACCCAAACCTCCAGAGACCCAGTACTTC. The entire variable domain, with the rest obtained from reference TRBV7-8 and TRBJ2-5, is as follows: GAGVSQSPRYKVAKRGQDVALRCDPISGHVSLFWYQQALGQGPEFLTYFQNEAQLDKSGLPSDRFFAERPEGSVSTLKIQRTQQEDSAVYLCASSLPPKPPETQYFGPGTRLLVL.

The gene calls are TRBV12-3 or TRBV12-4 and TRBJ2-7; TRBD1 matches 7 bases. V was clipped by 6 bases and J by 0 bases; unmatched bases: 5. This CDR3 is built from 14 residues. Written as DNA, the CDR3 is TGTGCCAGCAGCCCGGGACAGAGCTCCTACGAGCAGTACGTC. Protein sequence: CASSPGQSSYEQYV.

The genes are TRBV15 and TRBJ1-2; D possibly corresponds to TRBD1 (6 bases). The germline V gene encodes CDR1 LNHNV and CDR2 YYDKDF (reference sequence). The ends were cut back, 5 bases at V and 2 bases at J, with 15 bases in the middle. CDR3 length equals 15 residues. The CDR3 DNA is TGTGCCACCAGCGGAAGGGACACGACCAACTATGGCTACACCTTC. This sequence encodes CATSGRDTTNYGYTF.